Below, 15 T cell receptor beta chains from the same sample are listed, as sequenced in a study of blood T cell repertoires in COVID-19. The assay was immunoSEQ multiplex PCR, and TCRdb's table has in-frame clones only and misses some. The table shows around 170,000 clones, with roughly nine tenths occurring only once. Sequenced material: peripheral blood. All receptors come from a woman younger than 45 with active or convalescent COVID-19.

The V and J genes are TRBV5-4 and TRBJ2-1, with 10 bases aligning to TRBD2. CDR3 length: 15 residues. The trim removed 4 bases at V and 2 bases at J, leaving 3 bases unmatched. Germline lookup yields CDR1 SGHNT and CDR2 YYREEE (reference sequence). Here the CDR3 DNA reads TGTGCCAGCAGCACAACTAGCGGGGCCTACAATGAGCAGTTCTTC. It encodes CASSTTSGAYNEQFF.

The CDR3 region is CSASSTDTARDTQYF. The CDR3 DNA reads as TGCAGTGCTAGTAGTACCGACACGGCCAGAGATACGCAGTATTTT. The V call is TRBV20-1, the J call TRBJ2-3; D remains ambiguous. The CDR3 is 15 residues long. Trimming shortened V by 3 bases and J by 5 bases, and 18 bases separated the two germline ends. Per germline, CDR1 DFQATT and CDR2 SNEGSKA (reference sequence).

This chain links TRBV2 with TRBJ1-6; 8 positions match TRBD1. The CDR3 covers 16 residues. From germline, CDR1 is SNHLY and CDR2 FYNNEI. Trimming took 1 base from V and 8 from J; bases not matched to a gene: 7. Here the CDR3 DNA reads TGTGCCAGCAGTGAAGGGACAGGGACTTTGGATTCACCCCTCCACTTT. Translating gives CASSEGTGTLDSPLHF.

The chain links TRBV7-6 to TRBJ2-7, with 7 bases identical to TRBD2. This CDR3 comprises 14 residues. The J segment lost 1 base and the V segment lost 5 bases, leaving 5 bases of the junction unmatched. CDR1 and CDR2 from the germline V gene are SGHVS and FNYEAQ. The CDR3 DNA reads TGTGCCAGCAGCCTCGGGGGAGGGTCCTACGAGCAGTACTTC. It codes for CASSLGGGSYEQYF.

This clone occurred once. The rearrangement links TRBV2 to TRBJ1-5; 10 bases line up with TRBD1. Germline CDR1 SNHLY, CDR2 FYNNEI. The CDR3 runs 13 residues. J was trimmed by 7 bases and V by 6 bases; bases with no gene match: 3. For the CDR3, the DNA is TGTGCCAGCAGCGGACAGGGGGACCAGCCCCAGCATTTT. Its translation is CASSGQGDQPQHF.

CDR3 sequence reads: CASSLPLGDEQFF. CDR3 in DNA: TGTGCCAGCTCACTCCCCCTCGGAGATGAGCAGTTCTTC. The V gene is TRBV18, the J gene TRBJ2-1; D gene unclear. Germline CDR1 KGHSH, CDR2 LQKENI. V was shortened by 4 bases and J by 8 bases, with 12 bases between the two germline ends. The CDR3 is made up of 13 amino acids.

V is TRBV28 and J is TRBJ2-7; 7 bases line up with TRBD1. Germline CDR1 MDHEN, CDR2 SYDVKM. V trimming: 4 bases; J trimming: 0 bases; junction bases outside the gene matches: 3. The CDR3 covers 14 residues. In nucleotides, the CDR3 is TGTGCCAGCAGTTCCGGGACAGACTCCTACGAGCAGTACTTC. It codes for CASSSGTDSYEQYF.

This clone occurred once. The chain is built from TRBV7-8 and TRBJ1-3, with no clear D. The V end was cut by 3 bases, the J end by 0 bases, with 6 bases between. The CDR3 covers 14 residues. The V gene's germline CDR1 is SGHVS and CDR2 FQNEAQ. CDR3 residues: CASSFGGSGNTIYF. CDR3 nucleotide sequence: TGTGCCAGCAGCTTTGGAGGCTCTGGAAACACCATATATTTT. The full variable domain, its missing parts supplied by reference TRBV7-8 and TRBJ1-3, is GAGVSQSPRYKVAKRGQDVALRCDPISGHVSLFWYQQALGQGPEFLTYFQNEAQLDKSGLPSDRFFAERPEGSVSTLKIQRTQQEDSAVYLCASSFGGSGNTIYFGEGSWLTVV.

The chain links TRBV7-9 to TRBJ1-1, with 10 bases lining up with TRBD1. The V and J ends lost 5 bases and 5 bases, in that order; junction bases with no gene match: 5. The CDR3 is made up of 14 amino acids. Germline V gene data show CDR1 as SEHNR and CDR2 as FQNEAQ (reference sequence). CDR3: CASSNDRGPTEAFF. In DNA, the CDR3 is TGTGCCAGCAGCAACGACAGGGGGCCAACTGAAGCTTTCTTT. Together with reference TRBV7-9 and TRBJ1-1, the CDR3 gives the full variable domain: DTGVSQNPRHKITKRGQNVTFRCDPISEHNRLYWYRQTLGQGPEFLTYFQNEAQLEKSRLLSDRFSAERPKGSFSTLEIQRTEQGDSAMYLCASSNDRGPTEAFFGQGTRLTVV.

The rearrangement joins TRBV7-9 to TRBJ2-7; D not resolved. The CDR3 covers 14 residues. The V end lost 2 bases, the J end lost 3 bases, and 11 bases lay between the germline ends. The germline CDR1 and CDR2 sequences are SEHNR and FQNEAQ (reference sequence). Here the CDR3 reads CASSLTPTGYEQYF. The CDR3 DNA is TGTGCCAGCAGCTTAACCCCGACGGGCTACGAGCAGTACTTC.

The chain joins TRBV10-1 to TRBJ2-5; TRBD2 matches 8 bases. V shed 0 bases, J shed 2 bases, and the junction held 5 bases outside the gene matches. This CDR3 is 16 amino acids long. Germline values: CDR1 WNHNN, CDR2 SYGVQD (reference sequence). The DNA of the CDR3 is TGCGCCAGCAGTGAGTCTTTTGCGGGGGGTCAAGAGACCCAGTACTTC. It is translated as CASSESFAGGQETQYF.

This sequence joins TRBV27 and TRBJ1-1; maybe TRBD1 (5 bases). The CDR3 extends over 12 amino acids. Trimming took 9 bases from V and 4 from J, leaving 12 bases between them. Germline V gene sequence: CDR1 MNHEY, CDR2 SMNVEV (reference sequence). The CDR3 coding sequence is TGTGCCAGTATTAAAAGGGGCACTGAAGCTTTCTTT. Translated: CASIKRGTEAFF.

The gene calls are TRBV7-9 and TRBJ2-2; TRBD2 might be the D (5 bases). The CDR3 has 15 amino acids. CDR1 SEHNR and CDR2 FQNEAQ come from the germline V gene (reference sequence). V dropped 3 bases and J dropped 3 bases, with 11 bases sitting between them. The CDR3 DNA is TGTGCCAGCAGCTTTGGAGGAGCATACACCGGGGAGCTGTTTTTT. It encodes CASSFGGAYTGELFF.

The rearrangement uses TRBV19 and TRBJ1-2, with D maybe TRBD1 (6 bases). Germline lookup yields CDR1 LNHDA and CDR2 SQIVND (reference sequence). Trimming removed 7 bases from V and 8 bases from J, with 20 bases in between. There are 14 residues in the CDR3. DNA for the CDR3: TGTGCCAGTACCGAACAACAGGGAAGGGGCGGCTACACCTTC. Protein sequence: CASTEQQGRGGYTF.

V and J are TRBV2 and TRBJ1-1; D ambiguous. The CDR3 is made up of 14 amino acids. V lost 4 bases and J lost 0, with 9 bases in between. Germline V gene sequence: CDR1 SNHLY, CDR2 FYNNEI. CDR3 bases: TGTGCCAGCAGTGGAGGGCTTGTGAACACTGAAGCTTTCTTT. Amino acids: CASSGGLVNTEAFF.